The 10 T cell receptor beta chains presented below share a single source sample, sequenced in a study of T cell responses to AZD1222 COVID-19 vaccine. Some clones are missing from TCRdb's copy, which holds only in-frame ones; the method was immunoSEQ multiplex PCR. The data hold 80,000 to 100,000 clones, with about 88% observed a single time. The sample was peripheral blood, taken 28 days after the second AZD1222 dose. These receptors all stem from an adult who received the AZD1222 COVID-19 vaccine.

This clone was recorded only once. This chain uses TRBV28 with TRBJ2-4, with TRBD1 matching over 7 bases. The CDR3 loop spans 17 amino acids. Per germline, CDR1 MDHEN and CDR2 SYDVKM. V gave up 2 bases and J gave up 0 bases; unmatched junction bases: 7. The CDR3 DNA sequence: TGTGCCAGCAGTTTAATGACAGGGTTCGAAGCCAAAAACATTCAGTACTTC. Translating it yields CASSLMTGFEAKNIQYF. Full variable domain (outside the CDR3, taken from reference TRBV28 and TRBJ2-4): DVKVTQSSRYLVKRTGEKVFLECVQDMDHENMFWYRQDPGLGLRLIYFSYDVKMKEKGDIPEGYSVSREKKERFSLILESASTNQTSMYLCASSLMTGFEAKNIQYFGAGTRLSVL.

The chain recombines TRBV21-1 with TRBJ1-2. TRBV21-1 represents a pseudogene. The CDR3 covers 23 residues. This chain's CDR3 is CASSIESVGKLEIPGEANYGYTF. The CDR3 DNA follows: TGTGCCAGCAGCATAGAATCGGTGGGGAAGTTAGAAATTCCCGGCGAAGCTAACTATGGCTACACCTTC.

The chain links TRBV18 to TRBJ2-1, with D unresolved. V lost 3 bases, J lost 0 bases, and 9 bases lay in between. The germline V gene encodes CDR1 KGHSH and CDR2 LQKENI. The CDR3 is 15 residues long. CDR3 loop: CASSPVESSYNEQFF. The CDR3 DNA follows: TGTGCCAGCTCACCCGTGGAGAGCTCCTACAATGAGCAGTTCTTC.

V is TRBV2 and J is TRBJ2-5; TRBD1 might be the D (6 bases). In germline, CDR1 is SNHLY, CDR2 FYNNEI. This CDR3 region has 15 residues. Trimming removed 3 bases at V and 5 bases at J, with 16 bases between. CDR3 sequence reads: CASSEISGVGETQYF. As DNA, the CDR3 is TGTGCCAGCAGTGAGATCTCAGGGGTTGGGGAGACCCAGTACTTC.

The chain employs TRBV27 and TRBJ1-2; weak D call: TRBD1 (5 bases). The CDR3 runs to 16 residues. CDR1 is MNHEY, CDR2 SMNVEV, per germline (reference sequence). Trimming cost V 3 bases and J 5 bases, with 19 bases left between them. This CDR3 is CASSFSGGSGVYGYTF. Here the CDR3 DNA reads TGTGCCAGCAGTTTTAGCGGGGGATCGGGGGTTTATGGCTACACCTTC.

This clone was seen just once. The chain employs TRBV5-1 and TRBJ1-5; 9 bases are a match to TRBD1. Trimming at V came to 3 bases and at J to 0 bases, leaving 1 base not matched to a gene. This CDR3 has 15 residues. Germline lookup yields CDR1 SGHRS and CDR2 YFSETQ. The DNA of the CDR3 is TGCGCCAGCAGCTGGACAGGGGATAGCAATCAGCCCCAGCATTTT. Residues: CASSWTGDSNQPQHF.

The chain carries TRBV4-1 and TRBJ2-7; D is tentatively TRBD1 or TRBD2 (5 bases each). V lost 0 bases and J lost 6, with 24 bases in between. Germline lookup yields CDR1 MGHRA and CDR2 YSYEKL. This CDR3 has 18 residues. CDR3 in DNA: TGCGCCAGCAGCCAAGATATAGAGGGGAACCTCGGTACCATCGAGCAGTACTTC. This gives the protein CASSQDIEGNLGTIEQYF.

This chain connects TRBV6-6 to TRBJ1-5; no definite D call. The CDR3 is 13 amino acids. The germline V gene has CDR1 MNHNY and CDR2 SVGAGI (reference sequence). Trimming left V 2 bases short and J 4 bases short, with 6 bases between. Here the CDR3 DNA reads TGTGCCAGCAGTTACAGGCTTAATCAGCCCCAGCATTTT. Protein product: CASSYRLNQPQHF.

This sequence joins TRBV6-5 and TRBJ1-6, with TRBD1 matching 7 bases. The germline gives CDR1 MNHEY, CDR2 SVGAGI. Unmatched junction bases numbered 5, after V lost 5 bases and J lost 7 bases. The CDR3 length is 14 residues. CDR3 sequence: CASSRTGANSPLHF. The CDR3, as DNA: TGTGCCAGCAGTAGGACAGGAGCCAATTCACCCCTCCACTTT.

The chain combines TRBV19 with TRBJ1-2; no definite D call. The CDR3 has 13 residues. The ends were cut back, 3 bases at V and 4 bases at J, with 9 bases in the middle. In germline, CDR1 is LNHDA, CDR2 SQIVND (reference sequence). Here the CDR3 DNA reads TGTGCCAGTAGTATCTTAGTCGGCTATGGCTACACCTTC. This codes for CASSILVGYGYTF.